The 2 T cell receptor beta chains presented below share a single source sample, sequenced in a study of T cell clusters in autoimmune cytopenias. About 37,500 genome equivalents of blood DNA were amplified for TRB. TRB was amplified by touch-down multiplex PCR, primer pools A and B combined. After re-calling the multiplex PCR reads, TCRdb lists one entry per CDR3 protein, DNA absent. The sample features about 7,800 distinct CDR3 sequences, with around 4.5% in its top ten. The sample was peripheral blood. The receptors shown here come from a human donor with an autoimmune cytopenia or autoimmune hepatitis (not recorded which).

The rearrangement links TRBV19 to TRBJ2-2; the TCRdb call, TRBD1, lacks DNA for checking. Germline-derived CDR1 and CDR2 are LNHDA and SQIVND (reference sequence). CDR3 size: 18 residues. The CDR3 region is CASSISPPGAVNTGELFF.

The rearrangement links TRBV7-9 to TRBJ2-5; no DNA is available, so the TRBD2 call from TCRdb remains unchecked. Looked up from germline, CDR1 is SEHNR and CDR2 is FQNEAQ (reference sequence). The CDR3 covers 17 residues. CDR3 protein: CASSRAGLAGGGETQYF.